This TCR beta chain was recovered during a study of T cells in women clearing cervical HPV infection. The wider study: Controls' single incident HPV16 infection cleared within 12 months without precancer. Case blood was drawn a median about 23 weeks after lesion detection.

Sequencing used immunoSEQ multiplex PCR; TCRdb keeps in-frame clones, though not all of them. The sample's table shows 30,000 to 35,000 clones. Cervical HPV DNA detected by MY09/MY11 PCR, typed by dot-blot. V lost 6 bases to trimming and J lost 2 bases, with 10 bases between them. The CDR3 spans 12 residues. CDR1 and CDR2 from the germline V gene are SQVTM and ANQGSEA. Of note for this clone: The read ends 3 residues shy of where the CDR3 ends; the end is completed using the germline J gene.

This TCR was sampled from a woman aged 18-70 years with a cervical HPV16 infection that either progressed to CIN3+ or cleared (not recorded which). The J gene is TRBJ1-2, the V gene TRBV29-1, with D unclear. Sequenced material: blood buffy coat. The CDR3 spells CSVKLHNYGYTF. The DNA read from the CDR3 is TGCAGCGTGAAGTTACACAACTATGGC.